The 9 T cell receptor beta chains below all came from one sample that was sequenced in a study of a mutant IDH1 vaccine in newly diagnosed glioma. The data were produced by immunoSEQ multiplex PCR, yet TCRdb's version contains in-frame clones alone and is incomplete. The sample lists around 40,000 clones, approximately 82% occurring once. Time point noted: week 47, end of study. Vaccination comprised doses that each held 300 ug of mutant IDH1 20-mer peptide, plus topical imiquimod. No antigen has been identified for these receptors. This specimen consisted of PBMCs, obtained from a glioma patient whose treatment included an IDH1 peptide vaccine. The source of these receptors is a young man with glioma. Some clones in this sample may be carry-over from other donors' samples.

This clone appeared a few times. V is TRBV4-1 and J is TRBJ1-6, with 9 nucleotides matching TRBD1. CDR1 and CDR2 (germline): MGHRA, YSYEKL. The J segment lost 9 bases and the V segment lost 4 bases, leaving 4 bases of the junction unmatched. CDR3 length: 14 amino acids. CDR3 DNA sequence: TGCGCCAGCAGCCGACAGACAGGGGGTTCACCCCTCCACTTT. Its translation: CASSRQTGGSPLHF.

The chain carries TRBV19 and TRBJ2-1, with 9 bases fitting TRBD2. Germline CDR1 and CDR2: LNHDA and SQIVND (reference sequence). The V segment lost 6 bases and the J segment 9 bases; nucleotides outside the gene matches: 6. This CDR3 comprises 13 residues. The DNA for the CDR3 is TGTGCCAGTAGAGGCGGGAGGGGGGGTGAGCAGTTCTTC. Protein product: CASRGGRGGEQFF.

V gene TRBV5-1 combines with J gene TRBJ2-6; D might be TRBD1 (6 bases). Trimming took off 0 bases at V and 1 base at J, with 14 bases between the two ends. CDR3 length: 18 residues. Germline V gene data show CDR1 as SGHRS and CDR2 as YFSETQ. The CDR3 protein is CASSLEAGVKSGANVLTF. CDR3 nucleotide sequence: TGCGCCAGCAGCTTGGAGGCAGGGGTTAAGTCTGGGGCCAACGTCCTGACTTTC.

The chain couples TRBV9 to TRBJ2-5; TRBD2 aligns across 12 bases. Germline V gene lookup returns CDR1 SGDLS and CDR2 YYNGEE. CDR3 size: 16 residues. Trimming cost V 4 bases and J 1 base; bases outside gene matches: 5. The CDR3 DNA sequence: TGTGCCAGCAGCCCAGGACTAGCGGGATCCCAAGAGACCCAGTACTTC. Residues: CASSPGLAGSQETQYF.

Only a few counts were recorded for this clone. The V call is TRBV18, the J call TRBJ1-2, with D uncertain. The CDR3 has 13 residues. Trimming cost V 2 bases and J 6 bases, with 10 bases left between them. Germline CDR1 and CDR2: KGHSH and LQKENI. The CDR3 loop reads CASSPVEGHGYTF. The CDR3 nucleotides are TGTGCCAGCTCACCAGTTGAGGGCCATGGCTACACCTTC.

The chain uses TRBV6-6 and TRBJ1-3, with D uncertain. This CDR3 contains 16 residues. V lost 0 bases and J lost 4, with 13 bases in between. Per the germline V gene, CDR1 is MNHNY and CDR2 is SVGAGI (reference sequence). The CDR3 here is CASSYSLGLGGNTIYF. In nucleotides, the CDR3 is TGTGCCAGCAGTTACTCTTTAGGGCTGGGGGGAAACACCATATATTTT.

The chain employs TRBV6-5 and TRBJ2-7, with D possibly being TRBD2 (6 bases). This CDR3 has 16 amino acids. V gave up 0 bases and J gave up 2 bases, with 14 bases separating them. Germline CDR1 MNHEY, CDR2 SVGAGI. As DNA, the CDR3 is TGTGCCAGCAGTTACTCGAGTTACGCGGGACCCTACGAGCAGTACTTC. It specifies CASSYSSYAGPYEQYF.

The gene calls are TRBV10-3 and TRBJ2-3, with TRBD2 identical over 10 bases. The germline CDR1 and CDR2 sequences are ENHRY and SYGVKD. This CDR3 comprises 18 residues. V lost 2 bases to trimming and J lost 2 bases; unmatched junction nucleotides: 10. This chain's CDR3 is CAISETSGTPFITDTQYF. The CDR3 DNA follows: TGTGCCATCAGTGAGACTAGCGGGACCCCGTTTATCACAGATACGCAGTATTTT.

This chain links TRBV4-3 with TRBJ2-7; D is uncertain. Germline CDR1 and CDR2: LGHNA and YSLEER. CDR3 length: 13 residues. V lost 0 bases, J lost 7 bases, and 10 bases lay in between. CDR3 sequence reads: CASSQEPEREQYF. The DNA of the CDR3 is TGCGCCAGCAGCCAAGAGCCTGAAAGGGAGCAGTACTTC.